The sequence of this T cell receptor (beta chain) was determined in a study of regulatory T cells in long-lasting Graves disease. Study-level findings and limits: Graves' patients with persistent disease showed TCR diversity lower than patients newly diagnosed.

Time point of the sample: newly diagnosed GD, antithyroid drugs for less than 3 months. The TCR library was made from RNA extracted from PBMCs. Blood from the periphery, nine milliliters in all, was drawn into EDTA tubes. V dropped 6 bases and J dropped 5; count of bases not matched to a gene: 3. The CDR3 is 14 amino acids. To make TCR beta libraries, researchers used iRepertoire HTBI primers and Arm-PCR of CDR3 regions. TCRdb processed the multiplex PCR reads anew with MiXCR; each CDR3 protein has one entry. The data contain approximately 560,000 distinct CDR3 sequences, approximately 16% of them singletons. Comment on this clonotype: Its antigen is unknown.

This sample also belongs to another study, concerning T cells in Graves' hyperthyroidism and ophthalmopathy. Turning to that study: TCR CDR3 underwent first-round RT-PCR with the HTBI primer set.

The receptor comes from a man younger than 35 with Graves disease. The chain employs TRBV12-3 or TRBV12-4 and TRBJ1-5, with TRBD1 matching over 11 bases. Here the sequenced sample was peripheral blood mononuclear cells (PBMCs), taken at new diagnosis, from a patient treated with antithyroid drugs. The CDR3 nucleotides read TGTGCCAGCAGCCCGGACAGGGGGCATCAGCCCCAGCATTTT. Protein: CASSPDRGHQPQHF.